These T cell receptor beta chains were read from a single sample in a study of post-analysis software for immune sequencing data. From the PCR reads, TCRdb called clonotypes with MiXCR, one entry per CDR3 protein. The sample lists hundreds of thousands of distinct CDR3 sequences; around 53% were seen once. Sequencing was performed on blood. The receptors were gathered from a girl aged 10 to 17 with multiple sclerosis. CDR3s include the opening cysteine and the closing phenylalanine or tryptophan. The D gene is left open where the match is weak. The size of a clone is reported for some rows only, either as once, few or many, or as a class for expanded clones.

abundance	v_gene	j_gene	d_gene	CDR3aa	CDR3nt
once	TRBV4-1	TRBJ1-5	TRBD1	CASSLPGQSNQPQHF	TGCGCCAGCAGCTTACCGGGACAGTCAAATCAGCCCCAGCATTTT
few	TRBV20-1	TRBJ1-6	-	CSARAQGTDSPLHF	TGCAGTGCTAGAGCCCAGGGGACGGATTCACCCCTCCACTTT
-	TRBV7-9	TRBJ2-7	TRBD2	CASRPGLAGDHEQYF	TGTGCCAGCAGGCCGGGACTAGCGGGAGACCACGAGCAGTACTTC
few	TRBV4-1	TRBJ2-5	TRBD2	CASSQPTSRQETQYF	TGCGCCAGCAGCCAACCGACTAGCCGACAAGAGACCCAGTACTTC
-	TRBV6-5	TRBJ1-1	-	CASSYSSGATNTEAFF	TGTGCCAGCAGTTACTCGTCAGGGGCGACGAACACTGAAGCTTTCTTT
few	TRBV20-1	TRBJ2-7	TRBD1	CSARDLQEGDRENPELLGTGEQYF	TGCAGTGCTAGAGACTTGCAGGAGGGGGACAGGGAAAACCCCGAGCTATTGGGCACCGGAGAGCAGTACTTC
many	TRBV29-1	TRBJ1-1	-	CSVEGLNTEAFF	TGCAGCGTTGAGGGGTTGAACACTGAAGCTTTCTTT
-	TRBV28	TRBJ2-7	TRBD1	CASSLFLRDRSSYEQYF	TGTGCCAGCAGTTTATTCCTCCGGGACAGGTCCTCCTACGAGCAGTACTTC
few	TRBV6-5	TRBJ1-2	-	CASSYSITGHGYTF	TGTGCCAGCAGTTATTCGATCACAGGCCATGGCTACACCTTC
-	TRBV7-9	TRBJ2-2	TRBD2	CASSFGLGIGELFF	TGTGCCAGCAGCTTCGGACTAGGCATTGGGGAGCTGTTTTTT
few	TRBV3-1	TRBJ2-1	-	CASSQEGNYYSYNEQFF	TGTGCCAGCAGCCAAGAGGGGAACTACTACTCCTACAATGAGCAGTTCTTC
-	TRBV11-2	TRBJ2-7	TRBD1	CASSLDRAGVDEQYF	TGTGCCAGCAGCCTCGACAGGGCCGGCGTGGACGAGCAGTACTTC
-	TRBV12-5	TRBJ2-5	-	CASGLPQGVETQYF	TGTGCTAGTGGTCTCCCGCAAGGGGTAGAGACCCAGTACTTC
-	TRBV5-1	TRBJ2-7	TRBD2	CASSLATLAGGPGNEQYF	TGCGCCAGCAGCTTGGCAACTTTAGCGGGAGGGCCGGGAAACGAGCAGTACTTC
-	TRBV6-6	TRBJ2-5	TRBD2	CASSPIGAGGPVETQYF	TGTGCCAGCAGTCCTATAGGAGCGGGGGGGCCGGTGGAGACCCAGTACTTC
once	TRBV6-6	TRBJ1-2	-	CVSSYLGTGYTF	TGTGTCAGCAGTTATTTAGGGACAGGCTACACCTTC
-	TRBV14	TRBJ2-6	TRBD2	CASSRVRGSSGANVLTF	TGTGCCAGCAGCCGGGTGCGGGGGTCTTCCGGGGCCAACGTCCTGACTTTC
-	TRBV6-4	TRBJ2-3	TRBD2	CASRQGVAGIDTQYF	TGTGCCAGCCGCCAAGGGGTAGCGGGGATAGATACGCAGTATTTT
few	TRBV5-1	TRBJ2-7	-	CASSLEGGLPYEQYF	TGCGCCAGCAGCTTGGAAGGTGGACTTCCCTACGAGCAGTACTTC
-	TRBV30	TRBJ2-7	TRBD1	CAWSAGQGLSEQYF	TGTGCCTGGAGTGCCGGACAGGGGTTGTCCGAGCAGTACTTC
-	TRBV2	TRBJ2-7	-	CASRRSPIEQYF	TGTGCCAGCAGGCGAAGCCCGATAGAGCAGTACTTC
-	TRBV12-3/TRBV12-4	TRBJ2-1	-	CASSFLQERTNEQFF	TGTGCCAGCAGTTTCCTACAGGAGAGAACCAATGAGCAGTTCTTC
-	TRBV7-2	TRBJ2-7	-	CASSLEWGPRYEQYF	TGTGCCAGCAGCTTAGAATGGGGACCACGTTACGAGCAGTACTTC
-	TRBV20-1	TRBJ1-2	-	CSAGGNRQMTIGYTF	TGCAGTGCCGGAGGGAACAGACAGATGACTATTGGCTACACCTTC
once	TRBV7-8	TRBJ2-1	TRBD2	CASSFRLAEYNEQFF	TGTGCCAGCAGCTTCCGACTAGCGGAGTACAATGAGCAGTTCTTC
few	TRBV20-1	TRBJ1-2	TRBD1	CSVPGTEANYGYTF	TGCAGTGTTCCCGGGACAGAAGCTAACTATGGCTACACCTTC
few	TRBV5-1	TRBJ2-1	TRBD2	CASSLPRERYNEQFF	TGCGCCAGCAGCTTACCGCGGGAGCGCTACAATGAGCAGTTCTTC
-	TRBV7-9	TRBJ1-4	-	CASSLNPIRGSTNEKLFF	TGTGCCAGCAGCTTAAACCCCATAAGGGGCTCAACTAATGAAAAACTGTTTTTT
-	TRBV7-3	TRBJ2-1	-	CASSSRGVPQSEQFF	TGTGCCAGCAGCTCTCGTGGAGTCCCACAATCTGAGCAGTTCTTC
-	TRBV20-1	TRBJ2-7	-	CSARLSSRRNEQYF	TGCAGTGCTAGGCTCTCCTCACGGAGGAACGAGCAGTACTTC
-	TRBV7-2	TRBJ2-5	-	CASSSRGNSYQETQYF	TGTGCCAGCAGCTCGAGGGGGAATTCCTACCAAGAGACCCAGTACTTC
few	TRBV6-2/TRBV6-3	TRBJ2-1	-	CASSTSREGPPYNEQFF	TGTGCCAGCAGTACCAGTCGAGAGGGCCCCCCCTACAATGAGCAGTTCTTC
-	TRBV9	TRBJ2-5	-	CASSVALGAGTEEEQYF	TGTGCCAGCAGCGTAGCTTTGGGGGCCGGGACTGAAGAGGAGCAGTACTTC
-	TRBV5-1	TRBJ1-1	-	CASSTHDRTTEAFF	TGCGCCAGCAGCACCCATGACAGGACCACTGAAGCTTTCTTT
once	TRBV5-1	TRBJ2-7	-	CAGSPGSPTYEQYF	TGCGCCGGCAGCCCCGGCAGCCCCACCTACGAGCAGTACTTC
-	TRBV7-9	TRBJ2-7	-	CASSSHRDNTYEQYF	TGTGCCAGCAGCTCCCACCGGGACAACACCTACGAGCAGTACTTC
-	TRBV12-3/TRBV12-4	TRBJ1-2	-	CASSSTDVGNYGYTF	TGTGCCAGCAGTTCGACAGACGTAGGTAACTATGGCTACACCTTC
-	TRBV7-3	TRBJ2-7	-	CASSLTGYPSYEQYF	TGTGCCAGCAGCTTAACGGGGTACCCAAGCTACGAGCAGTACTTC
-	TRBV20-1	TRBJ1-5	-	CSARVQPDQPQHF	TGCAGTGCTAGAGTACAGCCAGATCAGCCCCAGCATTTT
-	TRBV7-9	TRBJ1-2	TRBD1	CASSLSGTGENDTYGYTF	TGTGCCAGCAGTTTATCCGGGACAGGGGAAAACGATACCTATGGCTACACCTTC
-	TRBV27	TRBJ2-6	-	CASSSRSGGANVLTF	TGTGCCAGCAGTTCCCGCTCTGGGGGGGCCAACGTCCTGACTTTC
-	TRBV5-1	TRBJ2-7	-	CASSSGPSYERYF	TGCGCCAGCAGCTCAGGACCCTCCTACGAGCGGTACTTC
few	TRBV20-1	TRBJ2-4	-	CSAQPVTERNIQYF	TGCAGTGCTCAACCTGTAACCGAAAGAAACATTCAGTACTTC
once	TRBV5-1	TRBJ1-1	TRBD1	CASSKITGGDHMNTEAFF	TGCGCCAGCAGCAAAATAACAGGGGGCGATCACATGAACACTGAAGCTTTCTTT
-	TRBV7-8	TRBJ2-7	TRBD1	CASSAPPGTGGLTRSYEQYF	TGTGCCAGCAGCGCCCCCCCCGGGACAGGGGGTCTAACGAGGTCCTACGAGCAGTACTTC
few	TRBV7-9	TRBJ2-5	TRBD2	CASSPHSGLAGGGYQETQYF	TGTGCCAGCAGTCCTCACTCGGGACTAGCGGGAGGAGGGTACCAAGAGACCCAGTACTTC
-	TRBV29-1	TRBJ2-1	-	CSVRPSSRPGTNEQFF	TGCAGCGTTCGGCCCTCCTCACGTCCTGGAACCAATGAGCAGTTCTTC
-	TRBV5-1	TRBJ2-1	TRBD1	CASSDTGGASYNEQFF	TGCGCCAGCAGCGATACAGGGGGCGCGTCCTACAATGAGCAGTTCTTC